The clone carrying this T cell receptor beta chain was detected ten times or more. Its antigen is currently unknown. For TCRbeta, the library was prepared with unique molecular identifiers. TCRdb re-called the PCR reads through MiXCR, storing one row per CDR3 protein. The top ten clones hold about 14% of a sample with around 490,000 distinct CDR3 sequences, around 10% of them seen once. The data were obtained in a study of T-cell reconstitution after alpha-beta-depleted transplantation in children. Broader study findings: Reports say that about two months after transplant, the alpha-beta T cells came out of several hundred graft clones that had expanded.

This TCR derives from a female patient between 2 and 15 years old who had a stem cell transplant for aplastic anemia, so the T cells may come from the graft donor. Sequenced here: PBMCs, mostly from graft donor cells, sampled 180 days after TCRalphabeta/CD19-depleted stem cell transplant.

The CDR3 is CASRGFLAKNIQYF. The CDR3 DNA sequence: TGTGCCAGCAGGGGGTTTCTAGCCAAAAACATTCAGTACTTC. The chain recombines TRBV28 with TRBJ2-4; unclear D gene. Trimming took 6 bases from V and 0 from J, leaving 9 bases between them. Per germline, CDR1 MDHEN and CDR2 SYDVKM. This CDR3 region has 14 residues.